The text below deals with one T cell receptor (beta chain). These data come from a study of tumor T cells in aggressive B-cell lymphoma. This CDR3 is built from 13 residues. Per germline, CDR1 SGHTA and CDR2 FQGNSA. V lost 2 bases and J 6 bases, leaving 8 bases between the germline ends. Measured with immunoSEQ multiplex PCR; TCRdb has only the in-frame clones, and not every one. The table has roughly 11,000 clones, around nine tenths seen once; the top ten hold 2% to 2.5%. The chain carries TRBV7-2 and TRBJ1-5; tentatively, D is TRBD1 (5 bases). The sequence was collected from an adult with diffuse large B cell lymphoma. What was sequenced was tumor tissue. The CDR3 bases are TGTGCCAGCAGCTTACTTAGGGGTCAGCCCCAGCATTTT. Translating gives CASSLLRGQPQHF.